A single sample is the source of the 29 T cell receptor beta chains below, sequenced in a study of T cells in Graves' hyperthyroidism and ophthalmopathy. There were TCR beta CDR3 regions amplified from RNA transcripts. HTBI primers drove first-round RT-PCR of the TCR CDR3. TCRdb re-analysed the multiplex PCR reads in MiXCR, keeping a single row per CDR3 protein. The sample records hundreds of thousands of distinct CDR3 sequences, roughly 15% being singletons. The sequenced sample consisted of blood. The receptors derive from a woman between 18 and 29 years old with Graves' hyperthyroidism.

There are a few counts of this clonotype. The genes are TRBV19 and TRBJ2-5; D is possibly TRBD2 (6 bases). This CDR3 is 16 amino acids long. The V gene lost 4 bases and the J gene lost 4 bases, with 19 bases spanning the gap. CDR1 and CDR2 (germline): LNHDA, SQIVND (reference sequence). In DNA, the CDR3 is TGTGCCAGTAGTAAAACCCCCGGAGCGGGTAGAGAGACCCAGTACTTC. It specifies CASSKTPGAGRETQYF. The full variable domain, rest sourced from reference TRBV19 and TRBJ2-5, is DGGITQSPKYLFRKEGQNVTLSCEQNLNHDAMYWYRQDPGQGLRLIYYSQIVNDFQKGDIAEGYSVSREKKESFPLTVTSAQKNPTAFYLCASSKTPGAGRETQYFGPGTRLLVL.

This clonotype was detected a few times. This clone may be a read error of a much larger clone one base away. The chain employs TRBV28 and TRBJ2-3; D is unclear. The DNA end lines up better with TRBJ1-5; the J call may be wrong. This CDR3 has 13 residues. The V gene's germline CDR1 is MDHEN and CDR2 SYDVKM. The CDR3 nucleotides read TGTGCCAGCACCCTAGCGGGAGGAGATACGCAGCATTTT. It specifies CASTLAGGDTQHF.

There are a few counts of this clonotype. The rearrangement joins TRBV19 to TRBJ1-2; D remains unclear. The V end lost 6 bases, the J end lost 5 bases, and 16 bases lay between the germline ends. This CDR3 is built from 14 residues. Germline loops: CDR1 LNHDA, CDR2 SQIVND (reference sequence). The CDR3: CASRPRGNEYGYTF. CDR3 in DNA: TGTGCCAGTAGGCCACGAGGTAACGAGTATGGCTACACCTTC.

This clonotype was picked up a small number of times. This chain connects TRBV6-2 or TRBV6-3 to TRBJ1-1; D is perhaps TRBD1 (5 bases). Germline CDR1 is MNHEY and CDR2 is SVGEGT. This CDR3 comprises 13 residues. V was trimmed by 2 bases and J by 4 bases, leaving 8 bases between them. The CDR3, as DNA: TGTGCCAGCAGTTACGACGGGGGCACTGAAGCTTTCTTT. It encodes CASSYDGGTEAFF.

The chain joins TRBV3-1 to TRBJ2-7, with D unclear. CDR1 and CDR2 (germline): LGHDT, YNNKEL (reference sequence). The CDR3 contains 18 residues. V dropped 0 bases and J dropped 0 bases, with 18 bases sitting between them. The CDR3 sequence: CASSQEAWSDSISYEQYF. CDR3 bases: TGTGCCAGCAGCCAAGAAGCCTGGAGCGACTCAATCTCCTACGAGCAGTACTTC.

This clonotype has a count of ten or more. This chain connects TRBV2 to TRBJ2-1; possibly TRBD2 for D (5 bases). This CDR3 is built from 16 residues. V gave up 1 base and J gave up 2 bases, with 12 bases separating them. Germline V gene sequence: CDR1 SNHLY, CDR2 FYNNEI. The CDR3, as DNA: TGTGCCAGCAGTGAAGACGTGAGGGCCGCCTACAATGAGCAGTTCTTC. Protein sequence: CASSEDVRAAYNEQFF.

V usage is TRBV5-1 and J usage is TRBJ2-3; 10 nucleotides align to TRBD2. J was trimmed by 5 bases and V by 0 bases; bases with no gene match: 6. The CDR3 is 16 amino acids. Per germline, CDR1 SGHRS and CDR2 YFSETQ. The CDR3 coding sequence is TGCGCCAGCAGCTTGGCCGGGACTAGCGAGGTAGATACGCAGTATTTT. Translation gives CASSLAGTSEVDTQYF. The full variable domain, in which reference TRBV5-1 and TRBJ2-3 provide the parts outside the CDR3, is KAGVTQTPRYLIKTRGQQVTLSCSPISGHRSVSWYQQTPGQGLQFLFEYFSETQRNKGNFPGRFSGRQFSNSRSEMNVSTLELGDSALYLCASSLAGTSEVDTQYFGPGTRLTVL.

This clonotype was found a few times. This chain links TRBV29-1 with TRBJ1-2; 8 bases map to TRBD1. This CDR3 spans 13 amino acids. The V and J ends lost 6 bases and 4 bases, in that order; junction bases with no gene match: 7. Germline CDR1 and CDR2: SQVTM and ANQGSEA. CDR3 sequence reads: CSVWTGRGYGYTF. CDR3 DNA: TGCAGCGTCTGGACAGGGCGGGGCTATGGCTACACCTTC.

Concerning this clonotype itself: A clone one base away is much larger, so this may be a read error. The missing conserved phenylalanine or tryptophan at the end of this CDR3 makes a read error likely. This sequence joins TRBV11-1 and TRBJ2-1; D is perhaps TRBD1 or TRBD2 (5 bases each). Trimming removed 6 bases at V and 6 bases at J, with 15 bases between. This CDR3 is 14 amino acids long. CDR1 is SGHAT, CDR2 FQDESV, per germline (reference sequence). CDR3 amino acids: CASSTPGPLNEQFL. For the CDR3, the DNA is TGTGCCAGCAGTACTCCGGGACCTCTCAATGAGCAGTTCCTC.

This clonotype was seen ten or more times. V and J are TRBV2 and TRBJ1-3; D not resolved. Germline lookup yields CDR1 SNHLY and CDR2 FYNNEI. There are 15 residues in the CDR3. The V end was cut by 11 bases, the J end by 0 bases, with 17 bases between. CDR3 bases: TGTGCCTCAGCCAGCCGGCAACCCTCTGGAAACACCATATATTTT. Protein: CASASRQPSGNTIYF.

In its sample, this clonotype was seen many times. The gene calls are TRBV20-1 and TRBJ1-1, with 8 bases lining up with TRBD1. The CDR3 runs 14 residues. The trim removed 3 bases at V and 4 bases at J, leaving 7 bases unmatched. CDR1 DFQATT and CDR2 SNEGSKA come from the germline V gene (reference sequence). The CDR3: CSASTGQAVTEAFF. DNA for the CDR3: TGCAGTGCTAGCACGGGACAGGCCGTCACTGAAGCTTTCTTT.

Concerning this clonotype itself: Given a much more abundant clone one base away, this may be a read error. The chain uses TRBV19 and TRBJ2-3; 11 nucleotides align to TRBD2. From germline, CDR1 is LNHDA and CDR2 SQIVND (reference sequence). CDR3 size: 18 residues. The V gene end was trimmed by 2 bases and the J gene end by 2 bases; junction bases not matched to a gene: 9. The CDR3 DNA reads TGTGCCAGTAGTATAAAAGGTAGCGGGAGGGCTAACACAGATACGCAGTATTTT. It encodes CASSIKGSGRANTDTQYF.

This clonotype has just a few counts. The chain carries TRBV7-9 and TRBJ2-5; D might be TRBD1 or TRBD2, each matching 5 bases. The CDR3 extends over 14 amino acids. V lost 4 bases, J lost 5 bases, and 14 bases lay in between. Germline CDR1 is SEHNR and CDR2 is FQNEAQ (reference sequence). The CDR3 reads CASSSYWGGETQYF. DNA for the CDR3: TGTGCCAGCAGCTCCTATTGGGGCGGGGAGACCCAGTACTTC.

This clonotype was counted ten times or more. The V gene is TRBV7-9, the J gene TRBJ2-7; 7 bases agree with TRBD1. Germline V lookup: CDR1 SEHNR, CDR2 FQNEAQ (reference sequence). CDR3 size: 15 residues. Unmatched junction bases numbered 9, after V lost 4 bases and J lost 3 bases. CDR3 protein: CASSSRDSLRYEQYF. The CDR3 DNA reads as TGTGCCAGCAGCTCCCGGGACAGTTTGCGCTACGAGCAGTACTTC.

This clonotype has a handful of counts. This chain uses TRBV6-5 with TRBJ2-1, with D unclear. The CDR3 loop spans 15 amino acids. The germline gives CDR1 MNHEY, CDR2 SVGAGI. Trimming stripped 4 bases from V and 3 bases from J, with 13 bases between. CDR3 nucleotides: TGTGCCAGCAGTTGGGTCAGCTCCTTCTACAATGAGCAGTTCTTC. The encoded protein is CASSWVSSFYNEQFF.

This clonotype has just a few counts. This chain uses TRBV5-6 with TRBJ2-5; D is unresolved. CDR1 is SGHDT and CDR2 is YYEEEE in the germline V gene. Trimming took 2 bases from V and 0 from J, leaving 8 bases between them. The CDR3 consists of 14 residues. CDR3 sequence: CASSLDGNQETQYF. In DNA, the CDR3 is TGTGCCAGCAGCTTAGACGGAAACCAAGAGACCCAGTACTTC.

With regard to this clonotype: A much more abundant neighbour one base away suggests this may be a read error. The V gene is TRBV11-1, the J gene TRBJ2-4; D possibly matches TRBD1 or TRBD2 (5 bases each). CDR3 size: 15 residues. Germline CDR1 SGHAT, CDR2 FQDESV (reference sequence). This chain's CDR3 is CASSLWSRGKNTQYF. CDR3 DNA sequence: TGTGCCAGCAGCTTATGGAGTCGGGGCAAAAACACTCAGTACTTC.

The chain recombines TRBV15 with TRBJ1-1, with D possibly being TRBD1 (6 bases). Per the germline V gene, CDR1 is LNHNV and CDR2 is YYDKDF (reference sequence). Trimming stripped 3 bases from V and 0 bases from J, with 11 bases between. This CDR3 comprises 15 residues. The CDR3 nucleotides read TGTGCCACCAGCAGGACAGGTAACATGAACACTGAAGCTTTCTTT. Its translation: CATSRTGNMNTEAFF.

The V call is TRBV12-3 or TRBV12-4, the J call TRBJ1-2; D ambiguous. V lost 7 bases, J lost 2 bases, and 17 bases lay in between. The CDR3 extends over 15 amino acids. The CDR3 reads CASNPSPASNYGYTF. In DNA, the CDR3 is TGTGCCAGCAACCCAAGCCCGGCATCCAACTATGGCTACACCTTC.

The chain recombines TRBV14 with TRBJ2-7; unclear D gene. Germline lookup yields CDR1 SGHDN and CDR2 FVKESK. Trimming stripped 1 base from V and 0 bases from J, with 7 bases between. There are 14 residues in the CDR3. DNA for the CDR3: TGTGCCAGCAGCCAAGCTATCAGCTCCTACGAGCAGTACTTC. It encodes CASSQAISSYEQYF.

This clonotype was counted between two and nine times. This may be a read error, as it is one base from a much larger clone. The genes are TRBV2 and TRBJ2-1, with D maybe TRBD1 (6 bases). V was clipped by 7 bases and J by 9 bases, with 19 bases between them. CDR3 length: 14 amino acids. CDR1 is SNHLY and CDR2 is FYNNEI in the germline V gene. The CDR3 region has the DNA TGTGCCAGCAAAGGGACAAGGGGCTTGAGTGAGCAGTTCTTC. Amino acid sequence: CASKGTRGLSEQFF.

This clonotype was detected only a few times. The CDR3 protein is CASSIGRGTGYVTFF. CDR3 in DNA: TGTGCCAGTAGTATAGGACGAGGGACAGGGTATGTGACTTTCTTT. The V and J genes are TRBV19 and TRBJ1-1, with 9 bases that match TRBD1. The ends lost 1 base at V and 12 bases at J; junction bases unmatched: 12. The CDR3 has 15 residues. CDR1 and CDR2 from the germline V gene are LNHDA and SQIVND (reference sequence).

The chain joins TRBV6-1 to TRBJ2-1; D may be TRBD2 (6 bases). CDR3 size: 14 residues. The germline gives CDR1 MNHNS, CDR2 SASEGT. The V end lost 2 bases, the J end lost 7 bases, and 12 bases lay between the germline ends. In nucleotides, the CDR3 is TGTGCCAGCAGTGAAACTAGCAGCTCTAATGAGCAGTTCTTC. As protein: CASSETSSSNEQFF.

This clonotype was counted a few times. The V and J genes are TRBV12-3 or TRBV12-4 and TRBJ2-1, with 8 positions matching TRBD2. V trimming: 3 bases; J trimming: 5 bases; junction bases outside the gene matches: 6. The CDR3 length is 15 residues. The DNA for the CDR3 is TGTGCCAGCAGTTTCGCTAGCGGGTACAACAATGAGCAGTTCTTC. Its protein is CASSFASGYNNEQFF.

This CDR3 is CASSPLRSFATDTQYF. CDR3 DNA sequence: TGTGCCAGCAGTCCCCTGAGATCATTCGCAACAGATACGCAGTATTTT. The chain uses TRBV28 and TRBJ2-3; no reliable D call. Germline CDR1 is MDHEN and CDR2 is SYDVKM. Trimming removed 5 bases from V and 3 bases from J, with 18 bases in between. This CDR3 comprises 16 residues.

This clonotype was picked up many times. V gene TRBV19 combines with J gene TRBJ1-5, with 8 nucleotides matching TRBD1. From germline, CDR1 is LNHDA and CDR2 SQIVND (reference sequence). The junction had 2 bases not matched to a gene; V was cut back by 4 bases and J by 3 bases. The CDR3 is made up of 14 amino acids. The CDR3 spells CASSTGGSNQPQHF. The CDR3, as DNA: TGTGCCAGTAGTACAGGGGGCTCCAATCAGCCCCAGCATTTT.

About this clonotype itself: This may stem from a read error, because a much larger clone lies one nucleotide away. The chain carries TRBV4-3 and TRBJ2-7; no clear D gene. Germline V gene sequence: CDR1 LGHNA, CDR2 YSLEER. V was cut by 0 bases and J by 2 bases, with 8 bases left in between. There are 14 residues in the CDR3. Written as DNA, the CDR3 is TGCGCCAGCAGCCAAGATCGGCAGGCCTACGAGCAGTACTTC. Protein sequence: CASSQDRQAYEQYF.

This clonotype came up a few times. The CDR3: CASSWRGREEKLFF. The CDR3 nucleotides read TGTGCCAGCAGTTGGAGAGGCAGGGAGGAAAAACTGTTTTTT. The V gene is TRBV12-3 or TRBV12-4, the J gene TRBJ1-4, with D possibly matching TRBD1 (5 bases). The V and J ends lost 4 bases and 8 bases respectively, with 14 bases between them. CDR3 length equals 14 residues.

Many counts were recorded for this clonotype. The V and J genes are TRBV7-2 and TRBJ2-3, with TRBD2 matching 7 bases. Germline assignment: CDR1 SGHTA and CDR2 FQGNSA. There are 15 residues in the CDR3. V lost 5 bases, J lost 4 bases, and 9 bases stayed unmatched. The CDR3 reads CASSQGLVWSDTQYF. The CDR3 region has the DNA TGTGCCAGCAGCCAAGGACTAGTTTGGTCAGATACGCAGTATTTT.